Below, 6 T cell receptor beta chains from the same sample are listed, as sequenced in a study of OX40 agonist ivuxolimab in advanced cancers. Clones were read by immunoSEQ multiplex PCR, and TCRdb kept only the in-frame ones, dropping some. The sample lists tens of thousands of clones; more than 85% were seen once. This material consisted of CD4+ or CD8+ T cells sorted from blood, taken in a trial of the OX40 agonist ivuxolimab. The receptors come from an adult with an advanced solid tumor such as melanoma, head and neck, liver or kidney cancer.

The rearrangement uses TRBV28 and TRBJ2-3; D is uncertain. The CDR3 consists of 14 residues. The ends were cut back, 4 bases at V and 0 bases at J, with 8 bases in the middle. Germline CDR1 and CDR2: MDHEN and SYDVKM. In DNA, the CDR3 is TGTGCCAGCAGTTCCCTGGATAGCACAGATACGCAGTATTTT. This gives the protein CASSSLDSTDTQYF. Complete variable domain (other parts from reference TRBV28 and TRBJ2-3): DVKVTQSSRYLVKRTGEKVFLECVQDMDHENMFWYRQDPGLGLRLIYFSYDVKMKEKGDIPEGYSVSREKKERFSLILESASTNQTSMYLCASSSLDSTDTQYFGPGTRLTVL.

This chain uses TRBV2 with TRBJ1-5; possibly TRBD1 for D (5 bases). The CDR3 sequence is 15 residues long. Germline V CDR1 and CDR2: SNHLY, FYNNEI. V gave up 3 bases and J gave up 7 bases, with 16 bases separating them. The DNA of the CDR3 is TGTGCCAGCAGTGATGCGGAGGCCCGGGGGCAGCCCCAGCATTTT. It translates to CASSDAEARGQPQHF.

The rearrangement uses TRBV28 and TRBJ1-5; weak D call: TRBD1 (5 bases). The CDR3 runs 14 residues. Trimming pared 5 bases from V and 3 bases from J, leaving 11 bases between. The germline gives CDR1 MDHEN, CDR2 SYDVKM. CDR3 sequence (DNA): TGTGCCAGCAGTCCCCGACAGCCCAATCAGCCCCAGCATTTT. This translates into CASSPRQPNQPQHF.

About this clone: One end of the junction is discordant with germline, which a read error may explain. The chain combines TRBV4-1 with TRBJ1-2, with 7 bases lining up with TRBD1. The CDR3 totals 15 residues. Per germline, CDR1 MGHRA and CDR2 YSYEKL. The CDR3 DNA reads TGCGCCAGCAGTCAAGCGACAGGGTTGACAGATGGCTACACCTTC. This translates into CASSQATGLTDGYTF.

This chain links TRBV27 with TRBJ1-2, with D perhaps matching TRBD1 (5 bases). The CDR3 consists of 12 residues. Between the trimmed V and J ends, which lost 8 bases and 8 bases, there was a span of 15 bases. The germline V gene has CDR1 MNHEY and CDR2 SMNVEV (reference sequence). CDR3 loop: CASGVWEGGYTF. CDR3 nucleotide sequence: TGTGCCAGCGGCGTTTGGGAGGGGGGCTACACCTTC.

The rearrangement uses TRBV4-1 and TRBJ2-5; D unclear. The length of the CDR3 is 12 residues. Trimming left V 0 bases short and J 4 bases short, with 3 bases between. CDR1 and CDR2 from the germline V gene are MGHRA and YSYEKL. The chain's CDR3 is CASSQEGETQYF. The CDR3 bases are TGCGCCAGCAGCCAAGAGGGAGAGACCCAGTACTTC.